One and the same sample provided the 6 T cell receptor beta chains below, sequenced in a study of glioma-infiltrating T cells after dendritic cell vaccination. Here immunoSEQ multiplex PCR was the method, and the copy in TCRdb shows in-frame clones only, minus some. This table holds approximately 100,000 clones, roughly 79% found once. Sample: blood, taken before dendritic cell vaccination. These receptors were obtained from a human donor with glioblastoma.

The rearrangement uses TRBV30 and TRBJ2-7; 7 nucleotides agree with TRBD1. The germline V gene encodes CDR1 GTSNPN and CDR2 SVGIG (reference sequence). The CDR3 spans 12 residues. J lost 5 bases, V lost 4 bases, and 5 bases had no gene match. CDR3 sequence reads: CAWNLDRDEQYF. The CDR3 region has the DNA TGTGCCTGGAACCTCGACAGGGACGAGCAGTACTTC.

V gene TRBV2 combines with J gene TRBJ2-3; 7 bases fit TRBD1. Losses at the gene ends were 3 bases for V and 4 bases for J; bases not matched to a gene: 4. CDR3 length: 14 residues. Germline V gene sequence: CDR1 SNHLY, CDR2 FYNNEI. This CDR3 reads CASSDRGISDTQYF. CDR3 sequence (DNA): TGTGCCAGCAGTGACAGGGGGATATCAGATACGCAGTATTTT.

V gene TRBV9 combines with J gene TRBJ2-5; TRBD2 matches at 7 bases. The CDR3 has 15 amino acids. The trim removed 2 bases at V and 5 bases at J, leaving 9 bases unmatched. CDR1 is SGDLS, CDR2 YYNGEE, per germline. The CDR3 DNA reads as TGTGCCAGCAGCGTTTGGGGGGGATCGAGGGAGACCCAGTACTTC. It specifies CASSVWGGSRETQYF. The variable domain in full, completed from reference TRBV9 and TRBJ2-5, reads DSGVTQTPKHLITATGQRVTLRCSPRSGDLSVYWYQQSLDQGLQFLIQYYNGEERAKGNILERFSAQQFPDLHSELNLSSLELGDSALYFCASSVWGGSRETQYFGPGTRLLVL.

The rearrangement uses TRBV30 and TRBJ1-3, with D tentatively TRBD1 (6 bases). Germline V lookup: CDR1 GTSNPN, CDR2 SVGIG (reference sequence). The CDR3 is made up of 15 amino acids. The V gene lost 0 bases and the J gene lost 0 bases, with 9 bases spanning the gap. The CDR3 sequence: CAWSVRQVSGNTIYF. CDR3 in DNA: TGTGCCTGGAGTGTACGACAGGTCTCTGGAAACACCATATATTTT.

The genes are TRBV11-2 and TRBJ1-6; TRBD1 matches 9 bases. J gave up 5 bases and V 1 base, and 6 bases lay outside the gene matches. The CDR3 runs 17 residues. In germline, CDR1 is SGHAT, CDR2 FQNNGV. This CDR3 reads CASSLVRQGVDNSPLHF. As DNA, the CDR3 is TGTGCCAGCAGCTTAGTAAGACAGGGGGTTGATAATTCACCCCTCCACTTT.

The CDR3 DNA sequence: TGTGCCAGCAGCTTGAGTAGCGGGGCAAGCACAGATACGCAGTATTTT. This translates into CASSLSSGASTDTQYF. This chain uses TRBV7-2 with TRBJ2-3, with 8 bases lining up with TRBD2. CDR1 is SGHTA and CDR2 is FQGNSA in the germline V gene. J gave up 0 bases and V 3 bases, and 5 bases lay outside the gene matches. CDR3 size: 16 residues.